The rows below give T cell receptor beta chains drawn from one sample of a study of cytomegalovirus exposure and HLA in healthy donors. Using immunoSEQ multiplex PCR, the repertoire was profiled, and TCRdb retains in-frame clones only, with some absent. Of about 130,000 clones listed, around 80% were seen once; the top ten hold roughly 27%. Sequenced sample: PBMCs. The receptors derive from a man younger than 45 in good health and CMV-seropositive. Both conserved end residues are part of each CDR3. A D gene is named only where the DNA matches it firmly. Rows give clone size only sometimes, using once, few, many, or a class for an expanded clone.

d_call: -
cdr3_length: 15
clone_size: -
v_call: TRBV7-2
j_call: TRBJ2-2
cdr3_aa: CASSLAGANTGELFF
cdr3_nt: TGTGCCAGCAGCTTGGCAGGGGCAAACACCGGGGAGCTGTTTTTT

d_call: TRBD1
cdr3_length: 13
clone_size: -
v_call: TRBV29-1
j_call: TRBJ1-2
cdr3_aa: CSVDIDRASGYTF
cdr3_nt: TGCAGCGTTGATATTGACAGGGCGTCTGGCTACACCTTC

d_call: TRBD2
cdr3_length: 17
clone_size: -
v_call: TRBV4-2
j_call: TRBJ2-1
cdr3_aa: CASSRIVSGGPYNEQFF
cdr3_nt: TGTGCCAGCAGCCGAATTGTTAGCGGGGGCCCCTACAATGAGCAGTTCTTC

d_call: TRBD2
cdr3_length: 17
clone_size: -
v_call: TRBV7-3
j_call: TRBJ2-1
cdr3_aa: CASSSVAGRAAYNEQFF
cdr3_nt: TGTGCCAGCAGCTCCGTAGCGGGGAGGGCGGCCTACAATGAGCAGTTCTTC

d_call: -
cdr3_length: 19
clone_size: -
v_call: TRBV5-6
j_call: TRBJ2-6
cdr3_aa: CASSSLLATQGSGANVLTF
cdr3_nt: TGTGCCAGCAGCTCGCTATTAGCCACACAGGGCTCTGGGGCCAACGTCCTGACTTTC

d_call: TRBD2
cdr3_length: 15
clone_size: -
v_call: TRBV6-1
j_call: TRBJ2-1
cdr3_aa: CASLTSGGSYNEQFF
cdr3_nt: TGTGCCAGCTTAACTAGCGGGGGCTCCTACAATGAGCAGTTCTTC

d_call: -
cdr3_length: 15
clone_size: -
v_call: TRBV6-5
j_call: TRBJ1-2
cdr3_aa: CASSYSETSGYGYTF
cdr3_nt: TGTGCCAGCAGTTACTCGGAGACCTCGGGCTATGGCTACACCTTC

d_call: TRBD1
cdr3_length: 15
clone_size: -
v_call: TRBV27
j_call: TRBJ2-2
cdr3_aa: CASTSGQVNTGELFF
cdr3_nt: TGTGCCAGCACCTCGGGACAGGTTAACACCGGGGAGCTGTTTTTT

d_call: TRBD2
cdr3_length: 19
clone_size: -
v_call: TRBV7-3
j_call: TRBJ2-6
cdr3_aa: CASSLGLAGGPSGANVLTF
cdr3_nt: TGTGCCAGCAGCCTGGGACTAGCGGGAGGGCCGTCTGGGGCCAACGTCCTGACTTTC

d_call: -
cdr3_length: 14
clone_size: -
v_call: TRBV7-9
j_call: TRBJ2-5
cdr3_aa: CASSSTDSSETQYF
cdr3_nt: TGTGCCAGCAGCTCGACCGACAGCAGTGAGACCCAGTACTTC

d_call: -
cdr3_length: 14
clone_size: -
v_call: TRBV27
j_call: TRBJ1-2
cdr3_aa: CASSLNGANYGYTF
cdr3_nt: TGTGCCAGCAGTTTAAACGGAGCTAACTATGGCTACACCTTC

d_call: -
cdr3_length: 16
clone_size: -
v_call: TRBV19
j_call: TRBJ2-3
cdr3_aa: CASSPLVDSPTDTQYF
cdr3_nt: TGTGCCAGTAGTCCCCTAGTGGACAGCCCCACAGATACGCAGTATTTT

d_call: -
cdr3_length: 16
clone_size: -
v_call: TRBV7-6
j_call: TRBJ2-3
cdr3_aa: CASSLGAGLSTDTQYF
cdr3_nt: TGTGCCAGCAGCTTAGGAGCGGGTTTAAGCACAGATACGCAGTATTTT

d_call: -
cdr3_length: 16
clone_size: -
v_call: TRBV2
j_call: TRBJ2-3
cdr3_aa: CASRGTGDGGTDTQYF
cdr3_nt: TGTGCCAGCAGGGGAACAGGTGATGGTGGCACAGATACGCAGTATTTT

d_call: -
cdr3_length: 19
clone_size: once
v_call: TRBV9
j_call: TRBJ2-1
cdr3_aa: CASSVVPGSELPTANEQFF
cdr3_nt: TGTGCCAGCAGCGTAGTACCAGGTAGCGAGTTGCCTACGGCCAATGAGCAGTTCTTC

d_call: -
cdr3_length: 13
clone_size: few
v_call: TRBV4-1
j_call: TRBJ2-3
cdr3_aa: CASGGANEDTQYF
cdr3_nt: TGCGCCAGCGGGGGCGCTAACGAAGATACGCAGTATTTT

d_call: -
cdr3_length: 15
clone_size: -
v_call: TRBV6-5
j_call: TRBJ2-3
cdr3_aa: CASALGGQGGDTQYF
cdr3_nt: TGTGCCAGCGCTCTTGGCGGCCAGGGGGGAGATACGCAGTATTTT

d_call: TRBD2
cdr3_length: 16
clone_size: -
v_call: TRBV2
j_call: TRBJ2-1
cdr3_aa: CASLRIAGGPHNEQFF
cdr3_nt: TGTGCCAGCCTTAGGATAGCGGGAGGACCACACAATGAGCAGTTCTTC

d_call: TRBD1
cdr3_length: 15
clone_size: -
v_call: TRBV5-4
j_call: TRBJ2-7
cdr3_aa: CASSLGQGSSYEQYF
cdr3_nt: TGTGCCAGCAGCTTAGGACAGGGGAGCTCCTACGAGCAGTACTTC

d_call: TRBD2
cdr3_length: 15
clone_size: -
v_call: TRBV9
j_call: TRBJ2-1
cdr3_aa: CASSHGTSGYNEQFF
cdr3_nt: TGTGCCAGCAGCCACGGGACTAGCGGATACAATGAGCAGTTCTTC

d_call: TRBD2
cdr3_length: 15
clone_size: -
v_call: TRBV19
j_call: TRBJ2-3
cdr3_aa: CASSSSGGWADTQYF
cdr3_nt: TGTGCCAGTAGTTCCAGCGGGGGGTGGGCAGATACGCAGTATTTT

d_call: TRBD1
cdr3_length: 17
clone_size: -
v_call: TRBV7-9
j_call: TRBJ2-7
cdr3_aa: CASSIRGQGTLSYEQYF
cdr3_nt: TGTGCCAGCAGCATAAGAGGACAGGGAACGCTCTCCTACGAGCAGTACTTC

d_call: -
cdr3_length: 14
clone_size: few
v_call: TRBV18
j_call: TRBJ2-1
cdr3_aa: CASSPPTGVNEQFF
cdr3_nt: TGTGCCAGCTCACCCCCTACGGGGGTTAATGAGCAGTTCTTC

d_call: -
cdr3_length: 14
clone_size: -
v_call: TRBV5-4
j_call: TRBJ1-2
cdr3_aa: CASSFLTGNYGYTF
cdr3_nt: TGTGCCAGCAGCTTTTTAACAGGGAACTATGGCTACACCTTC

d_call: TRBD2
cdr3_length: 15
clone_size: once
v_call: TRBV9
j_call: TRBJ2-5
cdr3_aa: CASSVDPGGLETQYF
cdr3_nt: TGTGCCAGCAGCGTAGACCCGGGAGGGTTAGAGACCCAGTACTTC

d_call: TRBD1
cdr3_length: 13
clone_size: -
v_call: TRBV5-5
j_call: TRBJ1-2
cdr3_aa: CASSRSGQAGYTF
cdr3_nt: TGTGCCAGCAGCCGTAGTGGACAGGCTGGCTACACCTTC